These 3 T cell receptor beta chains were all obtained from the same sample, sequenced in a study of B cell selection in AIRE deficiency. The sorted conventional CD4 T cells were gated as CD4+CD127+. Sequencing used immunoSEQ multiplex PCR; TCRdb keeps in-frame clones, though not all of them. This sample has some 25,000 clones, with around 95% found just once. Sequencing input: CD4+CD127+ conventional T cells sorted from PBMCs. The receptors here all came from a human donor in good health.

The J gene is TRBJ1-6, the V gene TRBV5-8; 8 bases fit TRBD1. Germline V gene data show CDR1 as SGHTS and CDR2 as YDEGEE. V was clipped by 4 bases and J by 11 bases; unmatched bases: 11. The CDR3 has 15 residues. This chain's CDR3 is CASSTGGQGLTPLHF. CDR3 nucleotide sequence: TGTGCCAGCAGCACCGGCGGACAGGGATTGACACCCCTCCACTTT.

CDR3 in amino acids: CASSLAGGTLSNQPQHF. The CDR3 DNA reads as TGTGCCAGCAGTTTAGCGGGCGGGACACTGAGCAATCAGCCCCAGCATTTT. The V call is TRBV28, the J call TRBJ1-5; tentatively, D is TRBD1 (6 bases). Per germline, CDR1 MDHEN and CDR2 SYDVKM. Deletions cut 2 bases from V and 1 base from J, with 15 bases between. The CDR3 contains 17 residues.

This clone was seen just once. CDR3 protein: CASSLSGGQVVTTEAFF. CDR3 bases: TGTGCCAGCAGCTTGTCCGGGGGGCAAGTGGTGACCACTGAAGCTTTCTTT. V usage is TRBV5-5 and J usage is TRBJ1-1; a weak D match, TRBD1 (6 bases). Germline assignment: CDR1 SGHKS and CDR2 YYEKEE (reference sequence). CDR3 length equals 17 residues. V was cut by 1 base and J by 4 bases, with 20 bases left in between. Full variable domain (remainder filled in from reference TRBV5-5 and TRBJ1-1): DAGVTQSPTHLIKTRGQQVTLRCSPISGHKSVSWYQQVLGQGPQFIFQYYEKEERGRGNFPDRFSARQFPNYSSELNVNALLLGDSALYLCASSLSGGQVVTTEAFFGQGTRLTVV.